This T cell receptor (beta chain) comes out of a study of cytomegalovirus exposure and HLA in healthy donors. Trimming pared 4 bases from V and 6 bases from J, leaving 19 bases between. CDR3 size: 15 residues. CDR1 is SGDLS and CDR2 is YYNGEE in the germline V gene. Assay used: immunoSEQ multiplex PCR; TCRdb lists only in-frame clones, some missing. The sample lists 150,000 to 180,000 clones; approximately 86% were seen once. Material: PBMCs. The chain is built from TRBV9 and TRBJ1-2; TRBD1 is a possible D gene (6 bases). The TCR sequence derives from a young man in good health and CMV-seropositive. CDR3 DNA: TGTGCCAGCAGCCCCCGAACAGGGAAGGGGGATGGCTACACCTTC. It yields the protein CASSPRTGKGDGYTF.